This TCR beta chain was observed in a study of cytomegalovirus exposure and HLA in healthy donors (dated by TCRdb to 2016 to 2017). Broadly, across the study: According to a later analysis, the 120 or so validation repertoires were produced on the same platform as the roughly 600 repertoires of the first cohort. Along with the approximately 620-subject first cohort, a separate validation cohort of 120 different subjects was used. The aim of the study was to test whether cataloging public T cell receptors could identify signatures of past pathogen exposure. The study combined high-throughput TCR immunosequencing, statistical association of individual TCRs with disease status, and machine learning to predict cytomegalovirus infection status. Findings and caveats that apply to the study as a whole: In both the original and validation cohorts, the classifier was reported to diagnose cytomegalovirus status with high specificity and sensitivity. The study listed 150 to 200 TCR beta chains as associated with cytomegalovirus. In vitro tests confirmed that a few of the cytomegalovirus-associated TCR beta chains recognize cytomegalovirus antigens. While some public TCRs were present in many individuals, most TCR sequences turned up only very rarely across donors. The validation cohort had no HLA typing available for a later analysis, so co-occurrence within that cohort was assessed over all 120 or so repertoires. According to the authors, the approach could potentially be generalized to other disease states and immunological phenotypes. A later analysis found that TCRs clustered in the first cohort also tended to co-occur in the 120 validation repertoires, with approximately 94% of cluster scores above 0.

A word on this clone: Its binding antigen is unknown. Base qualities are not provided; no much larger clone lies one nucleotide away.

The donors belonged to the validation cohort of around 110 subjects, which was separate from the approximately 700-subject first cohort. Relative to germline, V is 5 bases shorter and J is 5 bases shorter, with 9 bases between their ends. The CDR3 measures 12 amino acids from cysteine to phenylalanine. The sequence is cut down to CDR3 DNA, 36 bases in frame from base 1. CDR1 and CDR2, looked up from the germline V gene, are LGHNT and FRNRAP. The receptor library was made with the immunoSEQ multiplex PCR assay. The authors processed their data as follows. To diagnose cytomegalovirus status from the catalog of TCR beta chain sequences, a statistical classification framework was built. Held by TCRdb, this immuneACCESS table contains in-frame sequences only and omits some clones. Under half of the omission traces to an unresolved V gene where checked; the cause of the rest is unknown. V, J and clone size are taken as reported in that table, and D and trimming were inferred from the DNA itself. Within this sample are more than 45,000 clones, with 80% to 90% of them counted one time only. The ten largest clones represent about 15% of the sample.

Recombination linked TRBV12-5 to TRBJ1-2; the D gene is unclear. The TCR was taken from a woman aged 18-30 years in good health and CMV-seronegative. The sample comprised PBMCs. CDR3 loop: CASGAIGYGYTF. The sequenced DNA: TGTGCTAGTGGTGCGATCGGGTATGGCTACACCTTC.